This T cell receptor (beta chain) was obtained from a study of cytomegalovirus exposure and HLA in healthy donors. Study background: There were 350 to 400 genotyped donors. Of these, roughly 80% fell in the genetic ancestry cluster associated with self-reported Caucasian donors.

PCR employed 60 Vbeta and 13 Jbeta primers. The method was immunoSEQ multiplex PCR; TCRdb's version includes in-frame clones alone and lacks a portion of them. This table has 250,000 to 300,000 clones, around 90% appearing once. The CDR3 covers 14 residues. V lost 1 base and J lost 3, with 10 bases in between. The germline CDR1 and CDR2 sequences are LNHDA and SQIVND (reference sequence). Study-wide points: CMV serostatus alone was available as immune exposure information. Listed as cytomegalovirus-associated were 150 to 200 TCR beta chains.

A word on this clone: The antigen is not known.

The donors were healthy bone marrow donors. Material: PBMCs. The receptor was isolated from a girl aged 2 to 9 in good health and CMV-seronegative. The chain uses TRBV19 and TRBJ2-7, with D perhaps matching TRBD2 (5 bases). The CDR3 sequence: CASSIGRGYYEQYF. The DNA for the CDR3 is TGTGCCAGTAGTATAGGACGGGGATACTACGAGCAGTACTTC.